Each of the 17 T cell receptor beta chains below was sequenced from the same sample in a study of T cell responses to AZD1222 COVID-19 vaccine. The method was immunoSEQ multiplex PCR; TCRdb's version includes in-frame clones alone and lacks a portion of them. The sample records about 110,000 clones, about nine tenths being singletons. The source was peripheral blood, collected on day 0 of AZD1222 vaccination. Source of these receptors: an adult in good health.

This rearrangement joins TRBV7-9 to TRBJ1-5; D is perhaps TRBD1 (5 bases). The CDR3 runs to 17 residues. Deletions cut 4 bases from V and 0 bases from J, with 16 bases between. Germline assignment: CDR1 SEHNR and CDR2 FQNEAQ (reference sequence). The CDR3 reads CASSSGRGDYSNQPQHF. The CDR3 region has the DNA TGTGCCAGCAGCTCGGGACGGGGAGATTATAGCAATCAGCCCCAGCATTTT. Complete variable domain (other parts from reference TRBV7-9 and TRBJ1-5): DTGVSQNPRHKITKRGQNVTFRCDPISEHNRLYWYRQTLGQGPEFLTYFQNEAQLEKSRLLSDRFSAERPKGSFSTLEIQRTEQGDSAMYLCASSSGRGDYSNQPQHFGDGTRLSIL.

The chain combines TRBV10-3 with TRBJ1-6, with TRBD1 identical over 7 bases. J was trimmed by 7 bases and V by 10 bases; bases with no gene match: 7. The CDR3 runs to 13 residues. CDR1 is ENHRY, CDR2 SYGVKD, per germline. CDR3 loop: CATTGTANSPLHF. The DNA of the CDR3 is TGTGCCACAACTGGGACAGCCAATTCACCCCTCCACTTT.

The chain uses TRBV6-1 and TRBJ1-2; possible D gene TRBD1, 6 bases. V shed 3 bases and J shed 7 bases, with 15 bases lying between them. The CDR3 is made up of 14 amino acids. From germline, CDR1 is MNHNS and CDR2 SASEGT. CDR3: CASSEVRGWGGYTF. CDR3 bases: TGTGCCAGCAGTGAGGTCAGGGGATGGGGTGGCTACACCTTC.

V and J are TRBV5-1 and TRBJ1-2; 7 positions agree with TRBD1. V lost 4 bases and J lost 5; bases outside the gene matches: 8. CDR1 SGHRS and CDR2 YFSETQ come from the germline V gene. This CDR3 has 14 amino acids. CDR3 sequence: CASSPTPGQYGYTF. DNA of the CDR3: TGCGCCAGCAGCCCAACACCGGGACAGTATGGCTACACCTTC.

The count of this clone is one. This sequence joins TRBV7-9 and TRBJ1-2; weak D call: TRBD1 (5 bases). The V gene's germline CDR1 is SEHNR and CDR2 FQNEAQ (reference sequence). Trimming stripped 7 bases from V and 4 bases from J, with 16 bases between. The CDR3 runs to 14 residues. CDR3 region: CASTTPSDIYGYTF. The DNA of the CDR3 is TGTGCCAGCACCACGCCATCGGACATCTATGGCTACACCTTC.

This sequence joins TRBV6-5 and TRBJ1-3, with 7 nucleotides matching TRBD1. This CDR3 is 14 amino acids long. CDR1 MNHEY and CDR2 SVGAGI come from the germline V gene. The V and J ends lost 5 bases and 3 bases, in that order; junction bases with no gene match: 4. The CDR3 loop is CASSKQGFGNTIYF. The DNA of the CDR3 is TGTGCCAGCAGTAAACAGGGGTTTGGAAACACCATATATTTT.

This CDR3 is CASSYVRTVNYGYTF. The DNA of the CDR3 is TGTGCCAGCAGTTACGTCCGGACAGTTAACTATGGCTACACCTTC. The chain combines TRBV6-5 with TRBJ1-2; tentative D call: TRBD1 (6 bases). Germline V gives CDR1 MNHEY, CDR2 SVGAGI. The ends were cut back, 2 bases at V and 1 base at J, with 11 bases in the middle. The CDR3 runs to 15 residues.

This chain connects TRBV27 to TRBJ2-7, with D perhaps TRBD1 (5 bases). Trimming took 7 bases from V and 4 from J, leaving 17 bases between them. The CDR3 is 14 residues long. Per the germline V gene, CDR1 is MNHEY and CDR2 is SMNVEV (reference sequence). The CDR3, as DNA: TGTGCCAGCAAAGATGGGCAGGGTGCGTACGAGCAGTACTTC. It yields the protein CASKDGQGAYEQYF.

This chain joins TRBV4-2 and TRBJ1-2, with unresolved D. Per germline, CDR1 LGHNA and CDR2 YNFKEQ. The CDR3 runs to 13 residues. V lost 0 bases and J lost 4, with 6 bases in between. This CDR3 reads CASSQENSYGYTF. The CDR3 nucleotides are TGTGCCAGCAGCCAAGAGAACTCCTATGGCTACACCTTC.

V usage is TRBV2 and J usage is TRBJ2-2; 10 bases are a match to TRBD2. The CDR3 runs 16 residues. V shed 7 bases and J 4 bases; nucleotides not matched to a gene: 9. Germline values: CDR1 SNHLY, CDR2 FYNNEI. CDR3 in amino acids: CASTRGLAELTGELFF. CDR3 nucleotide sequence: TGTGCCAGCACCCGAGGACTAGCGGAACTCACCGGGGAGCTGTTTTTT.

The genes are TRBV14 and TRBJ1-2; D possibly corresponds to TRBD1 (6 bases). This CDR3 has 16 amino acids. Trimming stripped 2 bases from V and 2 bases from J, with 15 bases between. The V gene's germline CDR1 is SGHDN and CDR2 FVKESK. CDR3 amino acids: CASSQIREGGNYGYTF. In DNA form, the CDR3 reads TGTGCCAGCAGCCAAATTCGGGAAGGGGGGAACTATGGCTACACCTTC. Full variable domain (rest looked up from reference TRBV14 and TRBJ1-2): EAGVTQFPSHSVIEKGQTVTLRCDPISGHDNLYWYRRVMGKEIKFLLHFVKESKQDESGMPNNRFLAERTGGTYSTLKVQPAELEDSGVYFCASSQIREGGNYGYTFGSGTRLTVV.

This chain uses TRBV5-1 with TRBJ1-1, with D perhaps matching TRBD1 (5 bases). Germline-derived CDR1 and CDR2 are SGHRS and YFSETQ. Trimming pared 3 bases from V and 1 base from J, leaving 7 bases between. The length of the CDR3 is 13 residues. In nucleotides, the CDR3 is TGCGCCAGCAGCTCGACAGCGAACACTGAAGCTTTCTTT. Its translation is CASSSTANTEAFF.

This chain uses TRBV6-5 with TRBJ1-2, with TRBD1 as a possible D gene (6 bases). CDR3 length: 14 amino acids. Trimming removed 5 bases at V and 4 bases at J, with 14 bases between. Per the germline V gene, CDR1 is MNHEY and CDR2 is SVGAGI. The CDR3 nucleotides are TGTGCCAGCAGTCCCCGACAGGCTACCTATGGCTACACCTTC. It codes for CASSPRQATYGYTF.

This clone has just one count. V and J are TRBV14 and TRBJ1-2; TRBD1 agrees at 9 bases. The V segment lost 4 bases and the J segment 4 bases; nucleotides outside the gene matches: 7. Germline CDR1 SGHDN, CDR2 FVKESK. The CDR3 runs to 15 residues. Written as DNA, the CDR3 is TGTGCCAGCAGCCGACCTGGGACAGGGAGCTATGGCTACACCTTC. It specifies CASSRPGTGSYGYTF.

This clone was observed a single time. The chain carries TRBV30 and TRBJ2-6; no clear D. V was pared by 0 bases and J by 0 bases, with 15 bases between. This CDR3 is 18 amino acids long. Per the germline V gene, CDR1 is GTSNPN and CDR2 is SVGIG (reference sequence). CDR3 bases: TGTGCCTGGAGTGTACCTTGGTCTGCAAGCTCTGGGGCCAACGTCCTGACTTTC. It translates to CAWSVPWSASSGANVLTF.

The chain carries TRBV18 and TRBJ2-2, with 7 positions matching TRBD2. From germline, CDR1 is KGHSH and CDR2 LQKENI. The CDR3 loop spans 14 amino acids. With V trimmed by 5 bases and J by 2 bases, 2 bases remained unmatched. The CDR3 sequence: CASSASGNTGELFF. DNA for the CDR3: TGTGCCAGCTCAGCTAGCGGAAACACCGGGGAGCTGTTTTTT. The full variable domain, its missing parts supplied by reference TRBV18 and TRBJ2-2, is NAGVMQNPRHLVRRRGQEARLRCSPMKGHSHVYWYRQLPEEGLKFMVYLQKENIIDESGMPKERFSAEFPKEGPSILRIQQVVRGDSAAYFCASSASGNTGELFFGEGSRLTVL.

The rearrangement uses TRBV13 and TRBJ2-1, with TRBD2 matching 11 bases. The CDR3 runs to 15 residues. V shed 2 bases and J 8 bases; nucleotides not matched to a gene: 5. In germline, CDR1 is PRHDT, CDR2 FYEKMQ (reference sequence). The CDR3 coding sequence is TGTGCCAGCAGCTTAAGTAGCGGGGGGGTCGATGAGCAGTTCTTC. Translating it yields CASSLSSGGVDEQFF.